The present T cell receptor (beta chain) was sequenced within a study of cytomegalovirus exposure and HLA in healthy donors. With 2 bases clipped from V and 10 bases from J, the junction kept 6 bases outside the gene matches. The CDR3 extends over 13 amino acids. Germline V gives CDR1 GTSNPN, CDR2 SVGIG (reference sequence). PCR amplification relied on 60 Vbeta primers (plus 13 Jbeta primers). This table comes from immunoSEQ multiplex PCR, and its TCRdb copy is limited to in-frame clones, with some not included. The sample lists some 120,000 clones, around 70% occurring once. The sample comprised PBMCs. The sequence derives from a man aged 30 to 39 in good health and CMV-seronegative. This chain links TRBV30 with TRBJ2-1, with 9 bases fitting TRBD2. The CDR3 nucleotides read TGTGCCTGGAGTCTTAGCGGGAGTGGAGAGCAGTTCTTC. The encoded protein is CAWSLSGSGEQFF. The full variable domain, its missing parts supplied by reference TRBV30 and TRBJ2-1, is SQTIHQWPATLVQPVGSPLSLECTVEGTSNPNLYWYRQAAGRGLQLLFYSVGIGQISSEVPQNLSASRPQDRQFILSSKKLLLSDSGFYLCAWSLSGSGEQFFGPGTRLTVL.